This T cell receptor beta chain derives from a study of cytomegalovirus exposure and HLA in healthy donors. Overall study findings and caveats: Donors belonging to an Asian-associated ancestry cluster reportedly showed fewer N-insertions in productive TCRs than the approximately 690-donor mean, according to what a later analysis found.

The CDR3 spans 15 residues. Trimming cost V 5 bases and J 2 bases, with 15 bases left between them. Germline CDR1 LNHNV, CDR2 YYDKDF (reference sequence). Notes on this clone: Its antigen is currently unknown.

The PCR was carried out with 60 Vbeta primers and 13 Jbeta primers. TCRdb keeps only in-frame clones here, not all; method: immunoSEQ multiplex PCR. This table has some 110,000 clones, over 60% appearing once. Sequencing was done on a sample of PBMCs. V and J are TRBV15 and TRBJ1-2; D gene uncertain. This sequence was found in a man aged 25 to 40 in good health and CMV-seropositive. The CDR3 here is CATSSRVVTNYGYTF. In nucleotides, the CDR3 is TGTGCCACCAGCTCGAGGGTGGTGACCAACTATGGCTACACCTTC.